Listed below are T cell receptor beta chains from one sample, sequenced in a study of CD8 T cells in ankylosing spondylitis. Each CDR3 protein is one row after TCRdb ran MiXCR on the 5' RACE reads. The table records over 200,000 distinct CDR3 sequences, 10% to 13% of them present only once. The source material was blood, either unsorted or a sorted T cell fraction (not recorded which). The receptors come from a male donor with ankylosing spondylitis or in good health (not recorded which). Both conserved end residues are part of each CDR3. Each record gives: V gene, D gene, J gene, clone size, CDR3 DNA, CDR3 protein. A D gene is named only where the DNA matches it firmly. Not every row has a clone size; where given, it reads once, few, many or a size class.

v_gene: TRBV7-9
d_gene: .
j_gene: TRBJ1-4
abundance: many
CDR3nt: TGTGCCAGCAGCTCCAGGGGTGGAGACGAAAAACTGTTTTTT
CDR3aa: CASSSRGGDEKLFF

v_gene: TRBV5-1
d_gene: .
j_gene: TRBJ2-5
abundance: many
CDR3nt: TGCGCCAGCAGCTTGGGACAGCTGTACCAAGAGACCCAGTACTTC
CDR3aa: CASSLGQLYQETQYF

v_gene: TRBV5-1
d_gene: TRBD1
j_gene: TRBJ2-5
abundance: many
CDR3nt: TGCGCCAGCAGTGAGGACAGGGGGGTCGTAGAGACCCAGTACTTC
CDR3aa: CASSEDRGVVETQYF

v_gene: TRBV20-1
d_gene: TRBD2
j_gene: TRBJ2-7
abundance: many
CDR3nt: TGCAGTGCTACCGGGACTAGCGACGGCGAGCAGTACTTC
CDR3aa: CSATGTSDGEQYF

v_gene: TRBV12-3/TRBV12-4
d_gene: TRBD1
j_gene: TRBJ1-4
abundance: few
CDR3nt: TGTGCCAGCAACCAACGCGGGACAGGGGGCGAAAAACTGTTTTTT
CDR3aa: CASNQRGTGGEKLFF

v_gene: TRBV5-1
d_gene: TRBD1
j_gene: TRBJ2-5
abundance: many
CDR3nt: TGCGCCAGCATCCTGGGGACAGGGGAAGAGACCCAGTACTTC
CDR3aa: CASILGTGEETQYF

v_gene: TRBV9
d_gene: TRBD2
j_gene: TRBJ2-2
abundance: many
CDR3nt: TGTGCCAGCAGCGCCCACGAGGTACCAGCGGGGGGACCTCTTAACACCGGGGAGCTGTTTTTT
CDR3aa: CASSAHEVPAGGPLNTGELFF

v_gene: TRBV24-1
d_gene: TRBD2
j_gene: TRBJ2-1
abundance: many
CDR3nt: TGTGCCACCAGTGCACCTAGCGGGGGGTCTGGCAATGAGCAGTTCTTC
CDR3aa: CATSAPSGGSGNEQFF

v_gene: TRBV12-3/TRBV12-4
d_gene: TRBD1
j_gene: TRBJ1-6
abundance: .
CDR3nt: TGTGCCAGCACCCCGACAGGGGTTGGGAATTCACCCCTCCACTTT
CDR3aa: CASTPTGVGNSPLHF

v_gene: TRBV12-3/TRBV12-4
d_gene: TRBD1
j_gene: TRBJ1-2
abundance: many
CDR3nt: TGTGCCAGCAGCATGACAGGGGACAAAGCTAACTATGGCTACACCTTC
CDR3aa: CASSMTGDKANYGYTF

v_gene: TRBV28
d_gene: .
j_gene: TRBJ1-2
abundance: .
CDR3nt: TGTGCCAGCAGTTTTCCCCTCCCCCTCCAGGAATACTATGGCTACACCTTC
CDR3aa: CASSFPLPLQEYYGYTF

v_gene: TRBV7-8
d_gene: .
j_gene: TRBJ1-1
abundance: many
CDR3nt: TGTGCCAGCAGCTTCTCAGTAGGAGGCTCTGAAGCTTTCTTT
CDR3aa: CASSFSVGGSEAFF

v_gene: TRBV10-3
d_gene: .
j_gene: TRBJ2-1
abundance: many
CDR3nt: TGTGCCATCCAAGCCTCGGGCCCCAATGAGCAGTTCTTC
CDR3aa: CAIQASGPNEQFF

v_gene: TRBV10-3
d_gene: TRBD1
j_gene: TRBJ1-5
abundance: many
CDR3nt: TGTGCCATCAGCTCCGGGACAGGGGCTGTTCAGCCCCAGCATTTT
CDR3aa: CAISSGTGAVQPQHF

v_gene: TRBV7-9
d_gene: .
j_gene: TRBJ2-5
abundance: many
CDR3nt: TGTGCCAGCAGCCCATCATCCAGGGTTGAAGAGACCCAGTACTTC
CDR3aa: CASSPSSRVEETQYF

v_gene: TRBV5-1
d_gene: .
j_gene: TRBJ2-5
abundance: many
CDR3nt: TGCGCCAGCAGCTTGGTCCTCCAGGGACAAGAGACCCAGTACTTC
CDR3aa: CASSLVLQGQETQYF

v_gene: TRBV7-9
d_gene: .
j_gene: TRBJ1-5
abundance: .
CDR3nt: TGTGCCAGCAGCTTTAGTGACAGGAGCAATCAGCCCCAGCATTTT
CDR3aa: CASSFSDRSNQPQHF

v_gene: TRBV14
d_gene: TRBD2
j_gene: TRBJ2-3
abundance: .
CDR3nt: TGTGCCAGCAGCCTCCACGGGGGGACAGATACGCAGTATTTT
CDR3aa: CASSLHGGTDTQYF

v_gene: TRBV6-1
d_gene: .
j_gene: TRBJ1-4
abundance: few
CDR3nt: TGTGCCAGCAGTGGGGAGGGGCGCCGGGATGAAAAACTGTTTTTT
CDR3aa: CASSGEGRRDEKLFF

v_gene: TRBV20-1
d_gene: .
j_gene: TRBJ2-7
abundance: few
CDR3nt: TGCAGTTGGTCCGGGACGGGGTCCTACGAGCAGTACTTC
CDR3aa: CSWSGTGSYEQYF

v_gene: TRBV11-2
d_gene: .
j_gene: TRBJ2-1
abundance: many
CDR3nt: TGTGCCAGCAGGTTAGGGGGGGGAAATGAGCAGTTCTTC
CDR3aa: CASRLGGGNEQFF

v_gene: TRBV7-2
d_gene: .
j_gene: TRBJ2-1
abundance: many
CDR3nt: TGTGCCAGCAGCTTAACCGGCAGGGGAAAGCTCCGGGAGTTCTTC
CDR3aa: CASSLTGRGKLREFF

v_gene: TRBV12-3/TRBV12-4
d_gene: TRBD1
j_gene: TRBJ1-1
abundance: .
CDR3nt: TGTGCCAGCAGCTCGGACAGGTTCAACACTGAAGCTTTCTTT
CDR3aa: CASSSDRFNTEAFF

v_gene: TRBV7-2
d_gene: TRBD2
j_gene: TRBJ2-5
abundance: many
CDR3nt: TGTGCCAGCAGCTCCGGGACTAGCGGGCTCCAAGAGACCCAGTACTTC
CDR3aa: CASSSGTSGLQETQYF

v_gene: TRBV4-1
d_gene: .
j_gene: TRBJ1-5
abundance: few
CDR3nt: TGCGCCAGCAGCCAAGAGGGGGTAGGGAACCAGCCCCAGCATTTT
CDR3aa: CASSQEGVGNQPQHF

v_gene: TRBV7-2
d_gene: .
j_gene: TRBJ1-1
abundance: once
CDR3nt: TGTGCCAGCAGCATCGGACGAAAGAACACTGAAGCTTTCTTT
CDR3aa: CASSIGRKNTEAFF

v_gene: TRBV9
d_gene: .
j_gene: TRBJ2-7
abundance: many
CDR3nt: TGTGCCAGCAGCCAGAAGGGGTACCTCACCTACGAGCAGTACTTC
CDR3aa: CASSQKGYLTYEQYF

v_gene: TRBV5-1
d_gene: .
j_gene: TRBJ2-7
abundance: .
CDR3nt: TGCGCCAGCAGCCCTGGCCCGGGGACCTACGAGCAGTCCTTC
CDR3aa: CASSPGPGTYEQSF

v_gene: TRBV5-1
d_gene: TRBD1
j_gene: TRBJ2-1
abundance: many
CDR3nt: TGCGCCAGCAGCTACGACAGGGCCAGCTCCTACAATGAGCAGTTCTTC
CDR3aa: CASSYDRASSYNEQFF

v_gene: TRBV27
d_gene: .
j_gene: TRBJ2-7
abundance: many
CDR3nt: TGTGCCAGCAGTTCCCCGGACAGCTACGAGCAGTACTTC
CDR3aa: CASSSPDSYEQYF

v_gene: TRBV19
d_gene: .
j_gene: TRBJ2-2
abundance: .
CDR3nt: TGTGCCAGTACCCAGGGGTCCAACACCGGGGAGCTGTTTTTT
CDR3aa: CASTQGSNTGELFF

v_gene: TRBV7-9
d_gene: .
j_gene: TRBJ2-1
abundance: many
CDR3nt: TGTGCCAGCAGGGGGAACTACAATGAGCAGTTCTTC
CDR3aa: CASRGNYNEQFF

v_gene: TRBV20-1
d_gene: .
j_gene: TRBJ1-1
abundance: .
CDR3nt: TGCAGTGCCGGTCACGGGAACACTGAAGCTTTCTTT
CDR3aa: CSAGHGNTEAFF

v_gene: TRBV7-8
d_gene: TRBD1
j_gene: TRBJ1-2
abundance: .
CDR3nt: TGTGCCAGCAGCTTAGCGGGGGGACAGCCTAACCCCTATGGCTACACCTTC
CDR3aa: CASSLAGGQPNPYGYTF

v_gene: TRBV6-1
d_gene: TRBD1
j_gene: TRBJ1-5
abundance: few
CDR3nt: TGTGCCAGCAGCCTCGGACAGGGTGTATCTCAGCCCCAGCATTTT
CDR3aa: CASSLGQGVSQPQHF

v_gene: TRBV12-3/TRBV12-4
d_gene: TRBD1
j_gene: TRBJ2-2
abundance: many
CDR3nt: TGTGCCAGCAGTATGGACAGGCCAGCGAACACCGGGGAGCTGTTTTTT
CDR3aa: CASSMDRPANTGELFF

v_gene: TRBV5-1
d_gene: .
j_gene: TRBJ1-5
abundance: .
CDR3nt: TGCGCCGGCAGCTTGGCAGGTGATAGCAACCAGCCCCAGCATTTT
CDR3aa: CAGSLAGDSNQPQHF

v_gene: TRBV7-3
d_gene: TRBD1
j_gene: TRBJ1-1
abundance: many
CDR3nt: TGTGCCAGCAGCCCGTGGACAGGGGTCGGGAACACTGAAGCTTTCTTT
CDR3aa: CASSPWTGVGNTEAFF

v_gene: TRBV11-2
d_gene: .
j_gene: TRBJ1-1
abundance: many
CDR3nt: TGTGCCAGCAGCCATGGGGCCACTAACACTGAAGCTTTCTTT
CDR3aa: CASSHGATNTEAFF

v_gene: TRBV24-1
d_gene: TRBD1
j_gene: TRBJ2-2
abundance: many
CDR3nt: TGTGCCACAGTGGGGACAGCTACCGGATCGAACACCGGGGAGCTGTTTTTT
CDR3aa: CATVGTATGSNTGELFF

v_gene: TRBV5-6
d_gene: .
j_gene: TRBJ1-1
abundance: many
CDR3nt: TGTGCCAGCAGCTCCTGGGGGGAAAACATGAACACTGAAGCTTTCTTT
CDR3aa: CASSSWGENMNTEAFF

v_gene: TRBV7-9
d_gene: TRBD2
j_gene: TRBJ2-7
abundance: many
CDR3nt: TGTGCCAGCAGCTTAGTGGTAGCGGGGAACTACGAGCAGTACTTC
CDR3aa: CASSLVVAGNYEQYF